The table lists the clone carrying this TCR beta chain with a few counts. Generated by immunoSEQ multiplex PCR, the TCRdb table keeps only in-frame clones and is missing some. The sample comprises more than 65,000 clones, over 65% of which are singletons, and 35% to 45% rests with the top ten. The data belong to a study of blood T cell repertoires in COVID-19. This TCR was sampled from a woman in her seventies with acute or convalescent COVID-19. Sequencing was carried out using peripheral blood.

CDR3 sequence: CASSFEGIAGGQRQFF. CDR3 in DNA: TGCGCCAGCAGCTTTGAGGGAATAGCGGGAGGCCAACGGCAGTTCTTC. The chain couples TRBV5-1 to TRBJ2-1; 10 bases agree with TRBD2. Trimming cost V 2 bases and J 12 bases; bases outside gene matches: 14. The CDR3 contains 16 residues. Germline V gene data show CDR1 as SGHRS and CDR2 as YFSETQ.